This TCR beta chain was profiled in a study of blood T cells in healthy people across ages. The use of a sample-barcoded 5' primer and a J-beta primer mix characterized a second PCR of roughly 6 to 11 cycles. TCRdb fed the 5' RACE reads into MiXCR, producing one record per CDR3 protein. In the table there are about 1.5 million distinct CDR3 sequences, approximately 43% of which are singletons. From germline, CDR1 is LGHNA and CDR2 YSLEER. The CDR3 loop spans 14 amino acids. The junction had 2 bases not matched to a gene; V was cut back by 4 bases and J by 5 bases. Donation came from healthy Caucasian individuals in Russia who were aged about 6 to 90. This clonotype was seen more than once but under ten times.

The V gene is TRBV4-3, the J gene TRBJ1-4, with 9 bases aligning to TRBD1. What was sequenced was blood. The TCR sequence derives from a woman between 18 and 30 years old in good health. CDR3 in DNA: TGCGCCAGCAGCCGGGACAGGGCGAATGAAAAACTGTTTTTT. Amino acids: CASSRDRANEKLFF.